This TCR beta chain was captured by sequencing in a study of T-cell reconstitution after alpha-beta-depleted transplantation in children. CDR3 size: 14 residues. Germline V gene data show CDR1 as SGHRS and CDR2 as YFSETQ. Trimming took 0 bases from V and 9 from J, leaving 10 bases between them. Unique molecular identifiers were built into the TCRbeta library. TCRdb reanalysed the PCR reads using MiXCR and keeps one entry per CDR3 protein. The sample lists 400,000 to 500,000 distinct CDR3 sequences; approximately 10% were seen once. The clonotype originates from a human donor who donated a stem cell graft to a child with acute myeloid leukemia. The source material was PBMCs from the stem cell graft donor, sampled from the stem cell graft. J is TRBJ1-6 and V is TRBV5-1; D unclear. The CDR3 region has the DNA TGCGCCAGCAGCTTGGTGCCCGTGACTTCACCCCTCCACTTT. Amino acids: CASSLVPVTSPLHF.